What follows are 8 T cell receptor beta chains derived from one specimen sequenced in a study of lymphopenia after photon versus proton radiotherapy. Profiling relied on immunoSEQ multiplex PCR, and the TCRdb table lists in-frame clones only, not all of them. The repertoire holds around 25,000 clones, with 85% as singletons. The source material was peripheral blood, sampled from a patient treated with photon-based radiotherapy. The receptor source for this set is a man aged 55 to 69 with pancreatic cancer.

The rearrangement uses TRBV15 and TRBJ2-4, with no clear D. The CDR3 sequence is 13 residues long. The V end was cut by 6 bases, the J end by 1 base, with 7 bases between. CDR1 is LNHNV, CDR2 YYDKDF, per germline (reference sequence). As DNA, the CDR3 is TGTGCCACCAGGGAAGGGGCCAAAAACATTCAGTACTTC. Residues: CATREGAKNIQYF.

The table lists this clone with a count of one. This chain uses TRBV5-4 with TRBJ1-2; possibly TRBD1 for D (6 bases). This CDR3 contains 16 residues. CDR1 is SGHNT, CDR2 YYREEE, per germline (reference sequence). Trimming pared 4 bases from V and 4 bases from J, leaving 20 bases between. CDR3 amino acids: CASSAYREAVIYGYTF. The CDR3 DNA sequence: TGTGCCAGCAGCGCCTACAGGGAGGCGGTAATCTATGGCTACACCTTC. Full variable domain (outside the CDR3, taken from reference TRBV5-4 and TRBJ1-2): ETGVTQSPTHLIKTRGQQVTLRCSSQSGHNTVSWYQQALGQGPQFIFQYYREEENGRGNFPPRFSGLQFPNYSSELNVNALELDDSALYLCASSAYREAVIYGYTFGSGTRLTVV.

CDR3 loop: CASSEGRKSSYNSPLHF. The CDR3 DNA reads TGTGCCAGCAGCGAAGGACGGAAGAGCTCCTATAATTCACCCCTCCACTTT. This chain links TRBV7-9 with TRBJ1-6, with D unresolved. From germline, CDR1 is SEHNR and CDR2 FQNEAQ (reference sequence). V lost 5 bases and J 0 bases, leaving 14 bases between the germline ends. The CDR3 has 17 residues.

This clone came up a few times. This chain connects TRBV4-3 to TRBJ2-2, with D unresolved. This CDR3 comprises 17 residues. Per germline, CDR1 LGHNA and CDR2 YSLEER. V dropped 0 bases and J dropped 0 bases, with 11 bases sitting between them. For the CDR3, the DNA is TGCGCCAGCAGCCAAGAGGCCGGAGTAACGAACACCGGGGAGCTGTTTTTT. It specifies CASSQEAGVTNTGELFF.

CDR3 DNA sequence: TGTGCCACCACACCCGGACGGGTCTGGGATGAAAAACTGTTTTTT. This codes for CATTPGRVWDEKLFF. The chain uses TRBV19 and TRBJ1-4, with D hard to call. The CDR3 runs to 15 residues. Germline V gene data show CDR1 as LNHDA and CDR2 as SQIVND (reference sequence). The V end lost 10 bases, the J end lost 6 bases, and 21 bases lay between the germline ends.

The J gene is TRBJ1-2, the V gene TRBV18; perhaps TRBD1 as D (6 bases). There are 19 residues in the CDR3. Germline V lookup: CDR1 KGHSH, CDR2 LQKENI. V lost 1 base and J 0 bases, leaving 21 bases between the germline ends. The CDR3 loop reads CASSPRYGQTIPANYGYTF. The CDR3 bases are TGTGCCAGCTCACCACGTTATGGACAGACAATACCAGCTAACTATGGCTACACCTTC. The full variable domain, in which reference TRBV18 and TRBJ1-2 provide the parts outside the CDR3, is NAGVMQNPRHLVRRRGQEARLRCSPMKGHSHVYWYRQLPEEGLKFMVYLQKENIIDESGMPKERFSAEFPKEGPSILRIQQVVRGDSAAYFCASSPRYGQTIPANYGYTFGSGTRLTVV.

The rearrangement uses TRBV19 and TRBJ1-2; tentatively, D is TRBD1 (5 bases). V gave up 3 bases and J gave up 4 bases, with 15 bases separating them. This CDR3 is 15 amino acids long. Per the germline V gene, CDR1 is LNHDA and CDR2 is SQIVND (reference sequence). CDR3 amino acids: CASSIGAVPTYGYTF. CDR3 nucleotides: TGTGCCAGTAGTATCGGGGCAGTCCCAACCTATGGCTACACCTTC. Variable domain in full (rest from reference TRBV19 and TRBJ1-2): DGGITQSPKYLFRKEGQNVTLSCEQNLNHDAMYWYRQDPGQGLRLIYYSQIVNDFQKGDIAEGYSVSREKKESFPLTVTSAQKNPTAFYLCASSIGAVPTYGYTFGSGTRLTVV.

The chain uses TRBV5-4 and TRBJ1-2; TRBD1 might be the D (6 bases). Germline V lookup: CDR1 SGHNT, CDR2 YYREEE (reference sequence). The CDR3 length is 13 residues. V shed 2 bases and J shed 7 bases, with 12 bases lying between them. The chain's CDR3 is CASSFRRGRGYTF. DNA of the CDR3: TGTGCCAGCAGCTTTCGCAGGGGACGTGGCTACACCTTC.